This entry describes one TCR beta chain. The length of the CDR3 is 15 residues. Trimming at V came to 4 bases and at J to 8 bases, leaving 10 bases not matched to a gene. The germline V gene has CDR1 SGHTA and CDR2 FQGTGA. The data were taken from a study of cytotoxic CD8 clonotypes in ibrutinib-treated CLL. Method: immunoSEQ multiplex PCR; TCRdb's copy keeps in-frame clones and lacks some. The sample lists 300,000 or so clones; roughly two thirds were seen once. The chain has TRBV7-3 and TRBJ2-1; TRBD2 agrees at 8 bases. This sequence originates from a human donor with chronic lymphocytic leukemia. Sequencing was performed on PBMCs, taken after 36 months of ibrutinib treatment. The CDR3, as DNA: TGTGCCAGCAGCTCGGGACTAGGCGGAGACGATGAGCAGTTCTTC. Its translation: CASSSGLGGDDEQFF.